A selection of T cell receptor beta chains follows, all from one sample in a study of cytomegalovirus exposure and HLA in healthy donors. Sequencing was performed with immunoSEQ multiplex PCR; in TCRdb, only in-frame clones are kept and a portion is missing. Of fewer than 65,000 clones in the sample, roughly 70% are singletons; the top ten hold 5.4%. Sequenced: PBMCs. The receptor set was obtained from a man in his fifties in good health and CMV-seronegative. Each CDR3 is given with its conserved first and last residue. Each record gives: D gene, J gene, clone size, V gene, CDR3 length, CDR3 protein, CDR3 DNA. D genes are given only for firm matches. Size tells how often a clone was seen (once, few, many) or the class of an expanded clone, and some rows leave it out.

d_call: -; j_call: TRBJ1-6; clone_size: -; v_call: TRBV5-6; cdr3_length: 17; cdr3_aa: CASSLDTGRLANSPLHF; cdr3_nt: TGTGCCAGCAGCTTAGATACAGGGCGGTTGGCTAATTCACCCCTCCACTTT
d_call: TRBD1; j_call: TRBJ1-1; clone_size: few; v_call: TRBV11-1; cdr3_length: 17; cdr3_aa: CASSLVQGATMNTEAFF; cdr3_nt: TGTGCCAGCAGCTTAGTACAGGGGGCTACAATGAACACTGAAGCTTTCTTT
d_call: -; j_call: TRBJ2-3; clone_size: -; v_call: TRBV20-1; cdr3_length: 11; cdr3_aa: CSALSTDTQYF; cdr3_nt: TGCAGTGCACTCAGCACAGATACGCAGTATTTT
d_call: -; j_call: TRBJ2-7; clone_size: few; v_call: TRBV9; cdr3_length: 13; cdr3_aa: CASSVTESYEQYF; cdr3_nt: TGTGCCAGCAGCGTAACAGAGTCCTACGAGCAGTACTTC
d_call: TRBD1; j_call: TRBJ1-2; clone_size: -; v_call: TRBV5-5; cdr3_length: 18; cdr3_aa: CASSPLFRDRVSGYGYTF; cdr3_nt: TGTGCCAGCAGCCCCCTCTTCCGGGACAGGGTGTCTGGCTATGGCTACACCTTC
d_call: -; j_call: TRBJ1-2; clone_size: -; v_call: TRBV4-1; cdr3_length: 14; cdr3_aa: CASSPVGPNYGYTF; cdr3_nt: TGCGCCAGCAGCCCTGTCGGTCCCAACTATGGCTACACCTTC
d_call: -; j_call: TRBJ1-5; clone_size: -; v_call: TRBV30; cdr3_length: 14; cdr3_aa: CAWTPGHTNQPQHF; cdr3_nt: TGTGCCTGGACTCCGGGACACACCAATCAGCCCCAGCATTTT
d_call: TRBD2; j_call: TRBJ2-2; clone_size: -; v_call: TRBV7-7; cdr3_length: 16; cdr3_aa: CASSLSTSGGPGELFF; cdr3_nt: TGTGCTAGCAGCTTAAGCACTAGCGGGGGCCCCGGGGAGCTGTTTTTT
d_call: -; j_call: TRBJ2-5; clone_size: few; v_call: TRBV5-8; cdr3_length: 13; cdr3_aa: CASTLRGEETQYF; cdr3_nt: TGTGCCAGCACCCTGCGCGGTGAAGAGACCCAGTACTTC
d_call: TRBD1; j_call: TRBJ2-3; clone_size: once; v_call: TRBV5-4; cdr3_length: 15; cdr3_aa: CASSPRDRYPDTQYF; cdr3_nt: TGTGCCAGCAGCCCGCGGGACAGGTACCCAGATACGCAGTATTTT
d_call: -; j_call: TRBJ2-1; clone_size: -; v_call: TRBV19; cdr3_length: 16; cdr3_aa: CASTSNPRITYNEQFF; cdr3_nt: TGTGCCAGTACCTCAAACCCGAGGATTACCTACAATGAGCAGTTCTTC
d_call: TRBD2; j_call: TRBJ2-3; clone_size: few; v_call: TRBV9; cdr3_length: 19; cdr3_aa: CASSARSQRGPWGTDTQYF; cdr3_nt: TGTGCCAGCAGCGCAAGGTCCCAGCGGGGGCCTTGGGGCACAGATACGCAGTATTTT
d_call: TRBD2; j_call: TRBJ2-7; clone_size: -; v_call: TRBV7-2; cdr3_length: 15; cdr3_aa: CASSQGLAGSYEQYF; cdr3_nt: TGTGCCAGCAGCCAAGGACTAGCGGGGAGCTACGAGCAGTACTTC
d_call: TRBD1; j_call: TRBJ2-7; clone_size: -; v_call: TRBV19; cdr3_length: 11; cdr3_aa: CASGQGYEQYF; cdr3_nt: TGTGCCAGTGGACAGGGTTACGAGCAGTACTTC
d_call: -; j_call: TRBJ1-2; clone_size: -; v_call: TRBV6-5; cdr3_length: 15; cdr3_aa: CASSLTRQSPYGYTF; cdr3_nt: TGTGCCAGCAGTTTGACCAGACAGAGCCCTTATGGCTACACCTTC
d_call: TRBD1; j_call: TRBJ2-7; clone_size: -; v_call: TRBV19; cdr3_length: 14; cdr3_aa: CASSTRDRGGEQYF; cdr3_nt: TGTGCCAGTAGTACCCGGGACAGGGGTGGCGAGCAGTACTTC
d_call: TRBD2; j_call: TRBJ2-5; clone_size: -; v_call: TRBV9; cdr3_length: 14; cdr3_aa: CASSGGGAGETQYF; cdr3_nt: TGTGCCAGCAGCGGCGGGGGGGCGGGAGAGACCCAGTACTTC